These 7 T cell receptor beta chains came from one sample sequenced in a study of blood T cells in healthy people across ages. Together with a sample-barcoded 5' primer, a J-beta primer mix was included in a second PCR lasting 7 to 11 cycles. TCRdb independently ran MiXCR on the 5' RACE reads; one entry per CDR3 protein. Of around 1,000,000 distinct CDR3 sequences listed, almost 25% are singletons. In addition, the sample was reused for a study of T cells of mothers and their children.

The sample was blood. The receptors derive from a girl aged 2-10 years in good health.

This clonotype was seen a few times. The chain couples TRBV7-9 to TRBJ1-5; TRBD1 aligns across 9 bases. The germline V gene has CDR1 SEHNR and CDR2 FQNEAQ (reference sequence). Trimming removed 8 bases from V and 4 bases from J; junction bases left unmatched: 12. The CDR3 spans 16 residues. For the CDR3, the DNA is TGTGCCAGCCTCCCAAAGGACAGGGGAGAGAATCAGCCCCAGCATTTT. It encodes CASLPKDRGENQPQHF. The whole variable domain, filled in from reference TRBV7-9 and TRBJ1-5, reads DTGVSQNPRHKITKRGQNVTFRCDPISEHNRLYWYRQTLGQGPEFLTYFQNEAQLEKSRLLSDRFSAERPKGSFSTLEIQRTEQGDSAMYLCASLPKDRGENQPQHFGDGTRLSIL.

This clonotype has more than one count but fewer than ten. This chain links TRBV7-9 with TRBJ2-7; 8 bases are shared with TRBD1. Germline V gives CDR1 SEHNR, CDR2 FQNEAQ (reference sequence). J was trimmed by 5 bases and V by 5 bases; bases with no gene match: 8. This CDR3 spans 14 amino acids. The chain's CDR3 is CASSARDRNDEQYF. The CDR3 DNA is TGTGCCAGCAGCGCCCGGGACAGGAATGACGAGCAGTACTTC.

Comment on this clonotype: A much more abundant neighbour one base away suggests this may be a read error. Here the CDR3 DNA reads TGTGCCAGCAGCCAAGGGGGAGACCCTGAAGCTTTCTTT. It codes for CASSQGGDPEAFF. This chain joins TRBV7-9 and TRBJ1-1; a weak D match, TRBD1 (6 bases). Deletions cut 5 bases from V and 6 bases from J, with 13 bases between. The CDR3 consists of 13 residues. Germline V gene data show CDR1 as SEHNR and CDR2 as FQNEAQ (reference sequence).

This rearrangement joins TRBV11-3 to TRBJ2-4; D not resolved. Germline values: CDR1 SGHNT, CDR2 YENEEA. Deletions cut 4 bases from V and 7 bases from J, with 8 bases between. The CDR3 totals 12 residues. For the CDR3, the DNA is TGTGCCAGCAGCTCGAAGGGTAACATTCAGTACTTC. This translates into CASSSKGNIQYF.

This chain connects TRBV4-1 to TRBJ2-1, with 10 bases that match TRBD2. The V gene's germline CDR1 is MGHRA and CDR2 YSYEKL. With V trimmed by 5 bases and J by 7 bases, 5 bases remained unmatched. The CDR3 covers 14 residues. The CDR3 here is CASSSSGSTNEQFF. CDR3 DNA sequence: TGCGCCAGCAGCTCTAGCGGGAGTACAAATGAGCAGTTCTTC.

CDR3 bases: TGTGCCAGCACTGGGGGGTTAAATAATTCACCCCTCCACTTT. Its translation: CASTGGLNNSPLHF. This chain links TRBV27 with TRBJ1-6; tentative D call: TRBD1 (5 bases). V lost 7 bases and J lost 5, with 12 bases in between. This CDR3 region has 14 residues. Germline lookup yields CDR1 MNHEY and CDR2 SMNVEV (reference sequence).

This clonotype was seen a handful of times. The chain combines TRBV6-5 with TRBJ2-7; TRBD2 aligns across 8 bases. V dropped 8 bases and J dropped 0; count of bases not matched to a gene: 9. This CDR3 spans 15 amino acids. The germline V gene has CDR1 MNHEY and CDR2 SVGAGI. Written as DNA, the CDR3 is TGTGCCAGCGGACTAGCTGTCGGTAGCTCCTACGAGCAGTACTTC. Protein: CASGLAVGSSYEQYF.